This T cell receptor beta chain is drawn from a study of shared clonotypes between healthy human individuals. The overall study: The cohort comprised a couple of women and a few men. Their ages spanned 18 to 49 years. The study, taken as a whole, reports: Sequencing depth was a factor that was expected to affect clonotype sharing among donors. Generally, naive subsets (rather than memory subsets) showed larger estimated richness.

Looked up from germline, CDR1 is SGHAT and CDR2 is FQNNGV. This CDR3 contains 13 residues. J was trimmed by 9 bases and V by 4 bases; bases with no gene match: 7. For this clone: Its specificity is unknown.

Produced via immunoSEQ multiplex PCR; TCRdb's table is partial and in-frame only. The table includes about 770,000 clones, roughly 72% detected once. The receptor comes from a woman in her 30s in good health. The material sequenced was memory CD4+ T cells sorted from blood. The subset denotes: CD45RA-negative fraction. The rearrangement joins TRBV11-2 to TRBJ1-2, with TRBD1 matching over 8 bases. The CDR3: CASSSARTGSYTF. The CDR3 DNA sequence: TGTGCCAGCAGCTCGGCCCGGACAGGGAGCTACACCTTC.